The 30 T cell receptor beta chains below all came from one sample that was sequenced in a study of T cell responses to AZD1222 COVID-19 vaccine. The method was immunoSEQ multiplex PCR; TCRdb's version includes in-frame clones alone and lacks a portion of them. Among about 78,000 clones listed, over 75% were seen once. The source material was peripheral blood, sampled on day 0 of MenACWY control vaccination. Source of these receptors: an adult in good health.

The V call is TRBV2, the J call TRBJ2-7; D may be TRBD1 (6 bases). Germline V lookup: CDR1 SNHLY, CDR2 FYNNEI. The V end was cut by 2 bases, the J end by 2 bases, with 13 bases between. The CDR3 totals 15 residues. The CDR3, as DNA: TGTGCCAGCAGTGAAATCCAGGGGATGGCCTACGAGCAGTACTTC. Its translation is CASSEIQGMAYEQYF. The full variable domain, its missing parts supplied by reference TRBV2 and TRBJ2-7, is EPEVTQTPSHQVTQMGQEVILRCVPISNHLYFYWYRQILGQKVEFLVSFYNNEISEKSEIFDDQFSVERPDGSNFTLKIRSTKLEDSAMYFCASSEIQGMAYEQYFGPGTRLTVT.

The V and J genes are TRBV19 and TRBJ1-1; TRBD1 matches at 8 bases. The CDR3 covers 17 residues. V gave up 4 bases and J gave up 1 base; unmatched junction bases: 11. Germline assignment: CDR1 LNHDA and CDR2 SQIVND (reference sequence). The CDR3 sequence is CASSKSVDRGQNTEAFF. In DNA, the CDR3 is TGTGCCAGTAGTAAATCCGTCGACAGGGGCCAGAACACTGAAGCTTTCTTT. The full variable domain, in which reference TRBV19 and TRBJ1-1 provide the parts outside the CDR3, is DGGITQSPKYLFRKEGQNVTLSCEQNLNHDAMYWYRQDPGQGLRLIYYSQIVNDFQKGDIAEGYSVSREKKESFPLTVTSAQKNPTAFYLCASSKSVDRGQNTEAFFGQGTRLTVV.

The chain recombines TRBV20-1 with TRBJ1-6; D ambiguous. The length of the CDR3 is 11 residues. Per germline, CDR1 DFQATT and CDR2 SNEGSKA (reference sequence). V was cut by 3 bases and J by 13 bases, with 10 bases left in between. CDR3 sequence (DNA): TGCAGTGCTAGGCTTGGGGAGCCCCTCCACTTT. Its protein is CSARLGEPLHF.

The CDR3 is CAWTTVGLPYEQYF. CDR3 DNA: TGTGCCTGGACCACCGTCGGGTTACCCTACGAGCAGTACTTC. The chain carries TRBV30 and TRBJ2-7; D ambiguous. The CDR3 is made up of 14 amino acids. V was shortened by 4 bases and J by 2 bases, with 15 bases between the two germline ends. CDR1 GTSNPN and CDR2 SVGIG come from the germline V gene (reference sequence). Full variable domain (remainder filled in from reference TRBV30 and TRBJ2-7): SQTIHQWPATLVQPVGSPLSLECTVEGTSNPNLYWYRQAAGRGLQLLFYSVGIGQISSEVPQNLSASRPQDRQFILSSKKLLLSDSGFYLCAWTTVGLPYEQYFGPGTRLTVT.

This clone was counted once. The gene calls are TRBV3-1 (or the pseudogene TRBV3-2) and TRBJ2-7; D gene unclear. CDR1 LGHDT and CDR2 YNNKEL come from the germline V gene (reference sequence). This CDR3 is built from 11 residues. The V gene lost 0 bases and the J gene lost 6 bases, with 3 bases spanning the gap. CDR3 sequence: CASSQEFEQYF. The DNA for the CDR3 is TGTGCCAGCAGCCAAGAATTCGAGCAGTACTTC.

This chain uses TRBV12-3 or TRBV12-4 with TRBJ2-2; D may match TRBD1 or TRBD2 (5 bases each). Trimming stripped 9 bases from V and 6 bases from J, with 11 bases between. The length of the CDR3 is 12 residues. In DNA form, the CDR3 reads TGTGCCAGTTCAGAGGGGCCCGGGGAGCTGTTTTTT. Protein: CASSEGPGELFF.

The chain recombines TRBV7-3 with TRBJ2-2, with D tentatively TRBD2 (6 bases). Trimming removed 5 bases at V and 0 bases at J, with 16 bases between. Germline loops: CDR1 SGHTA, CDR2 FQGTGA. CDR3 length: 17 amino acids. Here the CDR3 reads CASSPQSGTANTGELFF. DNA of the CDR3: TGTGCCAGCAGCCCGCAGTCCGGGACTGCGAACACCGGGGAGCTGTTTTTT.

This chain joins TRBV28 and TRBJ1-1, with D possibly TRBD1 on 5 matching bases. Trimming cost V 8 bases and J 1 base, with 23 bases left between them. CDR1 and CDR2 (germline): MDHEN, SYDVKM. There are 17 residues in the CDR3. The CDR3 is CASPTGQGRRGNTEAFF. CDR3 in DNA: TGTGCCAGCCCCACGGGGCAGGGAAGACGGGGGAACACTGAAGCTTTCTTT.

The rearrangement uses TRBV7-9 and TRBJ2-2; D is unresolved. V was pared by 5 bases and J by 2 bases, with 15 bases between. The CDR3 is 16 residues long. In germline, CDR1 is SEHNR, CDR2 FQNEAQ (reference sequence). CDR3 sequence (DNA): TGTGCCAGCAGCGTATGGACCCCTTCTAACACCGGGGAGCTGTTTTTT. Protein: CASSVWTPSNTGELFF.

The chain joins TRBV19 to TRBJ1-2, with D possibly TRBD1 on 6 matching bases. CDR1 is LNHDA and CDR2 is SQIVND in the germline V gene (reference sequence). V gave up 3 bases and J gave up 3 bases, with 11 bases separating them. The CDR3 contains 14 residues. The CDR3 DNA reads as TGTGCCAGTAGTATCGAGGGGACATACTATGGCTACACCTTC. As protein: CASSIEGTYYGYTF.

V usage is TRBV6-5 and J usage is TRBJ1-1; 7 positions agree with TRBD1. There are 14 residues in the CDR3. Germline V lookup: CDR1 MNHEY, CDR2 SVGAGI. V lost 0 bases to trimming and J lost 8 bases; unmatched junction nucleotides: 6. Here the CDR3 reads CASSYSTGQLEAFF. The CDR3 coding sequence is TGTGCCAGCAGTTACTCGACGGGACAGCTAGAAGCTTTCTTT.

CDR3 sequence: CASTDGGNMNTEAFF. The CDR3 nucleotides are TGTGCCAGCACCGACGGGGGGAACATGAACACTGAAGCTTTCTTT. The chain uses TRBV2 and TRBJ1-1; maybe TRBD1 (5 bases). Germline V CDR1 and CDR2: SNHLY, FYNNEI. The CDR3 consists of 15 residues. Trimming stripped 7 bases from V and 0 bases from J, with 15 bases between.

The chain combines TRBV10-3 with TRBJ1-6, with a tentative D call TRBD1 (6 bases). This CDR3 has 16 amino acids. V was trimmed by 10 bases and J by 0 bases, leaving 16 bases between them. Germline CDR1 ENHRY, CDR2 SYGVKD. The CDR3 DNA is TGTGCCACCCAACAGGGAACGAGCTCCTATAATTCACCCCTCCACTTT. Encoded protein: CATQQGTSSYNSPLHF.

The CDR3 bases are TGTGCCAGCAAAGGGGATGGAGCTTTCTTT. Protein product: CASKGDGAFF. The gene calls are TRBV25-1 and TRBJ1-1; maybe TRBD1 (5 bases). CDR3 length: 10 residues. V lost 7 bases, J lost 10 bases, and 10 bases lay in between. CDR1 is MGHDK and CDR2 is SYGVNS in the germline V gene. Variable domain in full (rest from reference TRBV25-1 and TRBJ1-1): EADIYQTPRYLVIGTGKKITLECSQTMGHDKMYWYQQDPGMELHLIHYSYGVNSTEKGDLSSESTVSRIRTEHFPLTLESARPSHTSQYLCASKGDGAFFGQGTRLTVV.

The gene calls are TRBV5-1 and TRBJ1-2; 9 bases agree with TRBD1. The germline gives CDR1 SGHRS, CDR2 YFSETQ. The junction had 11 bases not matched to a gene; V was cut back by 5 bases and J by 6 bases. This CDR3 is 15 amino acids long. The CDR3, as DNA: TGCGCCAGCAGTCCTTCTGGGGACAGGGTTCATGGCTACACCTTC. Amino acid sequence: CASSPSGDRVHGYTF.

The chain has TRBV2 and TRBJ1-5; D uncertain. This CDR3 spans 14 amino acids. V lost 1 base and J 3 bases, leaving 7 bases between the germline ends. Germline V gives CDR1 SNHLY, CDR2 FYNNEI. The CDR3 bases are TGTGCCAGCAGTGAAGGGGTCGTCAATCAGCCCCAGCATTTT. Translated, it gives CASSEGVVNQPQHF.

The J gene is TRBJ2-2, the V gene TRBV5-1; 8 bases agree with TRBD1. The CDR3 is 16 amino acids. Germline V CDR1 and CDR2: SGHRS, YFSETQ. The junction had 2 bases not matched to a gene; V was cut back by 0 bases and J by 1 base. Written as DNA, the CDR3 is TGCGCCAGCAGCTTGGTCGACAGGGGGAACACCGGGGAGCTGTTTTTT. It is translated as CASSLVDRGNTGELFF.

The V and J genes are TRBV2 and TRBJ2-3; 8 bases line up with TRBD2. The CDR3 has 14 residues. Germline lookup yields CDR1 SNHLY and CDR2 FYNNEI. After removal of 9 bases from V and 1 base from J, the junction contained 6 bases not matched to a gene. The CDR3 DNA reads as TGTGCCAGTACCGGGACTAGGGGCACAGATACGCAGTATTTT. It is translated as CASTGTRGTDTQYF.

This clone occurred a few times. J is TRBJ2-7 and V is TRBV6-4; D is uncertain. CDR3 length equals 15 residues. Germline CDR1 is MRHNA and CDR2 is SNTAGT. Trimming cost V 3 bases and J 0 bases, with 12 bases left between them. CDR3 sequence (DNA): TGTGCCAGCAGTGAACTCGACACCCACTCCTACGAGCAGTACTTC. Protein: CASSELDTHSYEQYF.

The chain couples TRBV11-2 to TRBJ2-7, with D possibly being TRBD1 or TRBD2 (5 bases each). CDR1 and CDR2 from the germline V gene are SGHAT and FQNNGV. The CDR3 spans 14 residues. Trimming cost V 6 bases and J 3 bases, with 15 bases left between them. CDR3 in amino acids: CASSSPGPGYEQYF. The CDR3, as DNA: TGTGCCAGCAGTTCCCCGGGACCGGGCTACGAGCAGTACTTC.

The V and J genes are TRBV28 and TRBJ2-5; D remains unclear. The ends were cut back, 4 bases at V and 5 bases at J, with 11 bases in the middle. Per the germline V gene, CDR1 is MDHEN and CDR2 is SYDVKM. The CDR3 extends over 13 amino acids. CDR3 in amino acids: CASSSQLRETQYF. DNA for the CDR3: TGTGCCAGCAGTTCTCAGCTCCGGGAGACCCAGTACTTC.

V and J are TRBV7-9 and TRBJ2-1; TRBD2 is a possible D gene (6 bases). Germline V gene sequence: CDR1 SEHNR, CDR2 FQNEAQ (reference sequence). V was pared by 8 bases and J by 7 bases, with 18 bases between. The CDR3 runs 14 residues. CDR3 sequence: CASSSPEGGNEQFF. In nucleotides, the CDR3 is TGTGCCAGCTCCTCTCCTGAGGGAGGAAATGAGCAGTTCTTC.

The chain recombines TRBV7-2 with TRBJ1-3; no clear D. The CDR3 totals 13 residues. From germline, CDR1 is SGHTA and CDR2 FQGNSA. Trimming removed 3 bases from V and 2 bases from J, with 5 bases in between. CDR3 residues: CASSFGPGNTIYF. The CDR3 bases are TGTGCCAGCAGCTTCGGCCCTGGAAACACCATATATTTT.

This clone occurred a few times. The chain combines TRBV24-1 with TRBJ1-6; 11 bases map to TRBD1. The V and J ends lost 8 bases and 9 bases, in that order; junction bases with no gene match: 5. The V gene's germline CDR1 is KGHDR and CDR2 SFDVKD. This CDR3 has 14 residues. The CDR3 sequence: CATTRTGGGSPLHF. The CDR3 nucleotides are TGTGCCACCACTAGGACAGGGGGCGGTTCACCCCTCCACTTT.

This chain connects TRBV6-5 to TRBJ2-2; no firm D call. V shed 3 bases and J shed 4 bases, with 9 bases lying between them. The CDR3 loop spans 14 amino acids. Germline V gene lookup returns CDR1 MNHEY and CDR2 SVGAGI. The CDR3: CASSYQLGTGELFF. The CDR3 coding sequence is TGTGCCAGCAGTTATCAGTTAGGCACCGGGGAGCTGTTTTTT.

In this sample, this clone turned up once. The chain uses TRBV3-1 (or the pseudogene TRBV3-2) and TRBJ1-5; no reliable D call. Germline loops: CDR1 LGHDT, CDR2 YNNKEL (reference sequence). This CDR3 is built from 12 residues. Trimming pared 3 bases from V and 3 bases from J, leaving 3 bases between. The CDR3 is CASSHANQPQHF. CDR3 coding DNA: TGTGCCAGCAGCCACGCCAATCAGCCCCAGCATTTT.

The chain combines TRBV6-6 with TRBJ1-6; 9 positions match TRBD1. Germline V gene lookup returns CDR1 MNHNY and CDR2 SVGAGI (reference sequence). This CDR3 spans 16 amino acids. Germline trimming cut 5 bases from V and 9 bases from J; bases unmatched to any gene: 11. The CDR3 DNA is TGTGCCAGCAGTCCGCTCGGGACAGGGCTCCCTTCACCCCTCCACTTT. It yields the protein CASSPLGTGLPSPLHF.

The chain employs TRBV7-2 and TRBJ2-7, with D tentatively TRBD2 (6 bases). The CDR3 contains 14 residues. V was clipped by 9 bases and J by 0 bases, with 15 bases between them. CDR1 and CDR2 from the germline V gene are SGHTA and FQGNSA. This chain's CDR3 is CASNLRGISYEQYF. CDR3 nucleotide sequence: TGTGCCAGTAATCTGCGCGGGATCTCCTACGAGCAGTACTTC.

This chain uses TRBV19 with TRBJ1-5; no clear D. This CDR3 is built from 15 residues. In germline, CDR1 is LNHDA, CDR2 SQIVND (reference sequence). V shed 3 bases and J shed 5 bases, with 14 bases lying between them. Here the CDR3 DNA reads TGTGCCAGTAGTATTACCGCGGGCCGGGATCAGCCCCAGCATTTT. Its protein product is CASSITAGRDQPQHF.

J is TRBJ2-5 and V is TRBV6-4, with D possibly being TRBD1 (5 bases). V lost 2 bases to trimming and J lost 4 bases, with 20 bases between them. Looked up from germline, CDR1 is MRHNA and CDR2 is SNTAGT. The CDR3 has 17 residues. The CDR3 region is CASSDLVLGDRGETQYF. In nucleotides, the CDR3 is TGTGCCAGCAGTGACCTGGTTCTAGGGGATAGAGGAGAGACCCAGTACTTC.